This passage covers 2 T cell receptor beta chains from one sample sequenced in a study of CD8+ T cells in alopecia areata. Reverse transcribed after extraction, RNA yielded cDNA as the sequencing template. Clones were sequenced by immunoSEQ multiplex PCR, and TCRdb holds only the in-frame ones, with some missing. This sample has under 300,000 clones, with 60% found just once. Treatment specified: oral pan-JAK inhibitor, 5-10 mg twice daily. Material: CD4+ T cells sorted from blood, obtained at week 52, from a patient treated with tofacitinib. The receptors shown here come from a human donor with alopecia areata.

The gene calls are TRBV30 and TRBJ1-1; D unresolved. The CDR3 consists of 17 residues. Trimming shortened V by 0 bases and J by 4 bases, and 21 bases separated the two germline ends. Per the germline V gene, CDR1 is GTSNPN and CDR2 is SVGIG (reference sequence). DNA for the CDR3: TGTGCCTGGAGTGTAGGACCTTCGAGGGTCCTAGGCACTGAAGCTTTCTTT. It encodes CAWSVGPSRVLGTEAFF.

The rearrangement links TRBV6-6 to TRBJ1-1; D might be TRBD1 (6 bases). The CDR3 totals 12 residues. Germline V gene data show CDR1 as MNHNY and CDR2 as SVGAGI (reference sequence). V lost 6 bases and J lost 5, with 10 bases in between. In DNA, the CDR3 is TGTGCCAGCAGGGATCAGGGGACTGAAGCTTTCTTT. Amino acid sequence: CASRDQGTEAFF.